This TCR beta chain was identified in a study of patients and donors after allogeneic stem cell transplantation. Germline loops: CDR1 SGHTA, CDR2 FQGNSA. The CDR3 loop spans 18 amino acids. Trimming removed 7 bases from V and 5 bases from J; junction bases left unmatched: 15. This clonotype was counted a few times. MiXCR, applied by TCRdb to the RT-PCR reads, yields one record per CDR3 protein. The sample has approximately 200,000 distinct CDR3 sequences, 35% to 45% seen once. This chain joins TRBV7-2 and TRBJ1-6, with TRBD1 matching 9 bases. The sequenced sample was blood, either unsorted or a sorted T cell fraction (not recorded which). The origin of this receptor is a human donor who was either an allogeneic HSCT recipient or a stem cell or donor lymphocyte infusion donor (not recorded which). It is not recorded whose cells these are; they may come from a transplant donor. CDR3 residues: CASIEDRGSLLDNSPLHF. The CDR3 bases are TGTGCCAGCATTGAGGACAGGGGAAGTTTATTGGATAATTCACCCCTCCACTTT.